The 28 T cell receptor beta chains presented below share a single source sample, sequenced in a study of T cells after yellow fever vaccination. TCRdb reanalysed the 5' RACE reads using MiXCR and keeps one entry per CDR3 protein. The data hold about 310,000 distinct CDR3 sequences, with approximately 3.8% observed a single time. The sample was PBMCs, taken on the day of the yellow fever booster vaccination. Receptors were obtained from a man between 18 and 35 years old who received the YFV17D yellow fever vaccine.

A few counts support this clonotype. V is TRBV30 and J is TRBJ1-2; TRBD1 is a possible D gene (5 bases). The V end lost 3 bases, the J end lost 4 bases, and 15 bases lay between the germline ends. This CDR3 has 14 residues. Germline CDR1 GTSNPN, CDR2 SVGIG (reference sequence). DNA for the CDR3: TGTGCCTGGAGCGACCGGCGGAGGGGCTATGGCTACACCTTC. As protein: CAWSDRRRGYGYTF.

The V and J genes are TRBV20-1 and TRBJ2-7; possibly TRBD2 for D (6 bases). Germline loops: CDR1 DFQATT, CDR2 SNEGSKA (reference sequence). CDR3 length: 15 amino acids. The germline V and J ends were trimmed by 0 bases and 2 bases, with 14 bases remaining between them. The CDR3 spells CSARDVLAGAYEQYF. The CDR3 DNA reads as TGCAGTGCTAGAGATGTACTAGCTGGAGCCTACGAGCAGTACTTC.

This clonotype was seen repeatedly, ten times or more. The chain has TRBV19 and TRBJ2-2; 7 bases line up with TRBD1. Germline V lookup: CDR1 LNHDA, CDR2 SQIVND (reference sequence). The CDR3 consists of 16 residues. V lost 5 bases to trimming and J lost 1 base; unmatched junction nucleotides: 7. CDR3 bases: TGTGCCAGTAGTGGAACAGGGGAGCGGAACACCGGGGAGCTGTTTTTT. Its translation is CASSGTGERNTGELFF.

The sample holds many counts of this clonotype. This chain connects TRBV29-1 to TRBJ1-2; D gene ambiguous. From germline, CDR1 is SQVTM and CDR2 ANQGSEA. Trimming pared 7 bases from V and 2 bases from J, leaving 14 bases between. CDR3 length equals 13 residues. This CDR3 is CSAPGLGNYGYTF. The CDR3 DNA sequence: TGCAGCGCCCCCGGTCTCGGGAACTATGGCTACACCTTC.

The chain recombines TRBV5-1 with TRBJ2-3, with 8 bases matching TRBD2. Trimming took 2 bases from V and 5 from J; bases not matched to a gene: 7. The CDR3 spans 15 residues. Germline loops: CDR1 SGHRS, CDR2 YFSETQ. The CDR3 DNA is TGCGCCAGCAGCTTTCCGGGGGGGCCTATAGATACGCAGTATTTT. Its translation is CASSFPGGPIDTQYF.

This clonotype was detected ten times or more. The chain carries TRBV20-1 and TRBJ2-5, with 10 bases fitting TRBD2. J lost 3 bases, V lost 6 bases, and 4 bases had no gene match. From germline, CDR1 is DFQATT and CDR2 SNEGSKA (reference sequence). The CDR3 sequence is 13 residues long. The CDR3, as DNA: TGCAGTGCGATCACTAGCGGGGAAGAGACCCAGTACTTC. It yields the protein CSAITSGEETQYF.

This clonotype was seen only a few times. V and J are TRBV28 and TRBJ2-2; D is possibly TRBD2 (6 bases). The V and J ends lost 6 bases and 7 bases respectively, with 12 bases between them. Germline V gene lookup returns CDR1 MDHEN and CDR2 SYDVKM. The CDR3 is made up of 13 amino acids. The CDR3 loop reads CASRAGLDGELFF. CDR3 DNA: TGTGCCAGCAGGGCGGGGTTGGACGGGGAGCTGTTTTTT.

In this sample, this clonotype turned up a few times. CDR3 residues: CASSVGGGSYGYTF. DNA for the CDR3: TGTGCCAGCAGCGTAGGAGGAGGGAGCTATGGCTACACCTTC. V and J are TRBV9 and TRBJ1-2; D uncertain. The CDR3 is made up of 14 amino acids. V was cut by 0 bases and J by 4 bases, with 10 bases left in between. Per the germline V gene, CDR1 is SGDLS and CDR2 is YYNGEE.

This clonotype was seen repeatedly, ten times or more. This sequence joins TRBV3-1 and TRBJ2-5; D not resolved. This CDR3 contains 14 residues. Trimming took off 4 bases at V and 3 bases at J, with 12 bases between the two ends. Germline assignment: CDR1 LGHDT and CDR2 YNNKEL (reference sequence). Written as DNA, the CDR3 is TGTGCCAGCAGCCCCTACGCCACCGAAGAGACCCAGTACTTC. Translated: CASSPYATEETQYF.

This clonotype was observed at least ten times. The chain employs TRBV5-1 and TRBJ2-7, with D unresolved. Trimming stripped 0 bases from V and 3 bases from J, with 7 bases between. Per the germline V gene, CDR1 is SGHRS and CDR2 is YFSETQ. The CDR3 has 13 residues. CDR3 region: CASSLGPNYEQYV. The CDR3 region has the DNA TGCGCCAGCAGCTTGGGTCCGAACTACGAGCAGTACGTC.

This clonotype was detected ten times or more. The chain uses TRBV12-3 or TRBV12-4 and TRBJ2-3; a weak D match, TRBD1 (6 bases). CDR3 length: 15 amino acids. V was cut by 8 bases and J by 1 base, with 16 bases left in between. The CDR3 protein is CASEPGQLRTDTQYF. The DNA of the CDR3 is TGTGCCAGCGAGCCGGGACAACTTCGCACAGATACGCAGTATTTT.

In this sample, this clonotype turned up many times. The chain is built from TRBV5-1 and TRBJ1-2; D unclear. The V gene lost 0 bases and the J gene lost 0 bases, with 15 bases spanning the gap. The CDR3 consists of 17 residues. Per the germline V gene, CDR1 is SGHRS and CDR2 is YFSETQ. CDR3 sequence (DNA): TGCGCCAGCAGCTTGGAAAGGCCGGGTTCAGCTAACTATGGCTACACCTTC. Protein product: CASSLERPGSANYGYTF.

J is TRBJ2-7 and V is TRBV5-1; D might be TRBD2 (5 bases). The CDR3 is made up of 14 amino acids. Trimming shortened V by 0 bases and J by 6 bases, and 13 bases separated the two germline ends. Germline CDR1 reads SGHRS; CDR2 reads YFSETQ. CDR3 amino acids: CASSLVWEIGEQYF. CDR3 in DNA: TGCGCCAGCAGCTTGGTTTGGGAGATCGGCGAGCAGTACTTC.

This clonotype was found a few times. The CDR3 nucleotides read TGTGCCAGCACTCCTAGCGGGGGGGCCTCGGATACGCAGTATTTT. Protein product: CASTPSGGASDTQYF. The rearrangement joins TRBV12-3 or TRBV12-4 to TRBJ2-3; 12 nucleotides line up with TRBD2. With 7 bases clipped from V and 6 bases from J, the junction kept 8 bases outside the gene matches. The CDR3 loop spans 15 amino acids.

The rearrangement joins TRBV5-1 to TRBJ2-3; D is perhaps TRBD2 (5 bases). This CDR3 has 16 residues. Germline V gene data show CDR1 as SGHRS and CDR2 as YFSETQ. Trimming took 0 bases from V and 3 from J, leaving 14 bases between them. The CDR3 loop is CASSLGPSLGTDTQYF. CDR3 nucleotide sequence: TGCGCCAGCAGCTTGGGCCCTAGCTTGGGGACAGATACGCAGTATTTT.

The CDR3 loop reads CASSLGGDPSEQYV. The CDR3 nucleotides are TGTGCCAGCAGCTTGGGCGGGGATCCTTCCGAGCAGTACGTC. The chain has TRBV7-2 and TRBJ2-7; possible D gene TRBD2, 6 bases. The CDR3 is 14 amino acids. V lost 3 bases and J lost 6, with 15 bases in between. Germline CDR1 and CDR2: SGHTA and FQGNSA.

Many counts were recorded for this clonotype. CDR3 region: CASSPGLAARTDTQYF. In DNA, the CDR3 is TGTGCCAGCAGCCCTGGACTAGCGGCGCGCACAGATACGCAGTATTTT. This chain joins TRBV7-9 and TRBJ2-3; 10 bases fit TRBD2. With V trimmed by 5 bases and J by 1 base, 6 bases remained unmatched. This CDR3 region has 16 residues. Germline V lookup: CDR1 SEHNR, CDR2 FQNEAQ (reference sequence).

The genes are TRBV5-1 and TRBJ1-1, with D perhaps matching TRBD1 (6 bases). Germline lookup yields CDR1 SGHRS and CDR2 YFSETQ. V lost 6 bases and J 0 bases, leaving 12 bases between the germline ends. The length of the CDR3 is 14 residues. CDR3: CASTPDSMNTEAFF. Here the CDR3 DNA reads TGCGCCAGCACCCCGGACAGTATGAACACTGAAGCTTTCTTT.

This chain connects TRBV27 to TRBJ1-5, with D perhaps TRBD1 (6 bases). Trimming stripped 5 bases from V and 5 bases from J, with 10 bases between. Germline V gives CDR1 MNHEY, CDR2 SMNVEV (reference sequence). The CDR3 has 13 residues. The chain's CDR3 is CASSMAGDQPQHF. CDR3 DNA: TGTGCCAGCAGTATGGCAGGGGATCAGCCCCAGCATTTT.

In its sample, this clonotype was seen many times. This chain connects TRBV6-6 to TRBJ2-6; tentatively, D is TRBD1 or TRBD2 (5 bases each). Germline CDR1 and CDR2: MNHNY and SVGAGI (reference sequence). V was cut by 0 bases and J by 0 bases, with 6 bases left in between. The CDR3 has 16 amino acids. This CDR3 reads CASSYSGDSGANVLTF. CDR3 DNA: TGTGCCAGCAGTTACTCGGGGGACTCTGGGGCCAACGTCCTGACTTTC.

This rearrangement joins TRBV3-1 to TRBJ2-1; D remains ambiguous. CDR1 is LGHDT, CDR2 YNNKEL, per germline (reference sequence). V lost 1 base and J 12 bases, leaving 13 bases between the germline ends. The CDR3 is 13 amino acids. The CDR3 reads CASSQVYGRGQFF. CDR3 in DNA: TGTGCCAGCAGCCAAGTTTACGGGCGCGGGCAGTTCTTC.

The chain couples TRBV19 to TRBJ2-7; the D gene could be TRBD1 or TRBD2 (5 bases each). Germline V gene lookup returns CDR1 LNHDA and CDR2 SQIVND (reference sequence). The CDR3 totals 16 residues. The V end lost 5 bases, the J end lost 1 base, and 18 bases lay between the germline ends. The CDR3 nucleotides are TGTGCCAGTAGTCCCCCTGTCGGGGACCAATCCTACGAGCAGTACTTC. This gives the protein CASSPPVGDQSYEQYF.

This clonotype came up many times. The chain recombines TRBV7-2 with TRBJ2-7, with no clear D. Trimming cost V 1 base and J 4 bases, with 14 bases left between them. The CDR3 loop spans 15 amino acids. Germline loops: CDR1 SGHTA, CDR2 FQGNSA. CDR3 residues: CASSLVGPLRYEQYF. The CDR3 coding sequence is TGTGCCAGCAGCTTAGTCGGACCCTTACGTTACGAGCAGTACTTC.

The sample holds many counts of this clonotype. J is TRBJ2-4 and V is TRBV4-1, with D perhaps given as TRBD1 or TRBD2 (5 bases each). The germline V gene has CDR1 MGHRA and CDR2 YSYEKL. The CDR3 consists of 17 residues. V was pared by 3 bases and J by 6 bases, with 21 bases between. CDR3 residues: CASSHAPGRRRGNIQYF. The DNA of the CDR3 is TGCGCCAGCAGCCATGCTCCAGGGCGCCGCCGGGGAAACATTCAGTACTTC.

The table lists this clonotype with many counts. The rearrangement uses TRBV20-1 and TRBJ1-2; TRBD1 is a possible D gene (5 bases). The CDR3 loop spans 13 amino acids. V lost 0 bases, J lost 7 bases, and 12 bases lay in between. CDR1 DFQATT and CDR2 SNEGSKA come from the germline V gene (reference sequence). This chain's CDR3 is CSARDSGRGGYTF. The CDR3 nucleotides are TGCAGTGCTAGAGATTCAGGGCGCGGTGGCTACACCTTC.

The J gene is TRBJ1-2, the V gene TRBV11-2, with a possible D match to TRBD1 (5 bases). Trimming pared 5 bases from V and 4 bases from J, leaving 20 bases between. CDR3 length: 16 residues. Germline CDR1 reads SGHAT; CDR2 reads FQNNGV. The CDR3 region has the DNA TGTGCCAGCAGCCGGACCGCCGGGGGAGTGGGCTATGGCTACACCTTC. Its translation: CASSRTAGGVGYGYTF.

This clonotype has at least ten counts. J is TRBJ2-3 and V is TRBV7-6; D perhaps matches TRBD2 (5 bases). V lost 5 bases to trimming and J lost 0 bases, with 15 bases between them. The germline V gene encodes CDR1 SGHVS and CDR2 FNYEAQ. CDR3 length equals 16 residues. CDR3 nucleotides: TGTGCCAGCAGCACATTAGGAGAGGGAAGCACAGATACGCAGTATTTT. Residues: CASSTLGEGSTDTQYF.

The V gene is TRBV5-1, the J gene TRBJ1-2; 10 nucleotides agree with TRBD1. CDR1 and CDR2 from the germline V gene are SGHRS and YFSETQ. Trimming took 5 bases from V and 4 from J; bases not matched to a gene: 8. The CDR3 has 15 amino acids. CDR3 loop: CASSTRQGATYGYTF. In nucleotides, the CDR3 is TGCGCCAGCAGTACACGACAGGGGGCGACCTATGGCTACACCTTC.